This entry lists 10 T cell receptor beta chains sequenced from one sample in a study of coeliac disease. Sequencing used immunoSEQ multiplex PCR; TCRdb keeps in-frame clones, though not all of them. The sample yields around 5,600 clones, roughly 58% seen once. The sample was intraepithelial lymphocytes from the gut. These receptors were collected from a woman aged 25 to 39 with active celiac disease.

Here the CDR3 DNA reads TGTGCCAGCAGGGAGGACTTAAATAGCAATCAGCCCCAGCATTTT. This translates into CASREDLNSNQPQHF. The V gene is TRBV28, the J gene TRBJ1-5; no clear D. V was pared by 6 bases and J by 0 bases, with 12 bases between. The CDR3 sequence is 15 residues long. Germline CDR1 reads MDHEN; CDR2 reads SYDVKM. The variable domain in full, with the rest retrieved from reference TRBV28 and TRBJ1-5, is DVKVTQSSRYLVKRTGEKVFLECVQDMDHENMFWYRQDPGLGLRLIYFSYDVKMKEKGDIPEGYSVSREKKERFSLILESASTNQTSMYLCASREDLNSNQPQHFGDGTRLSIL.

The CDR3 coding sequence is TGTGCCAGCACCAACACCAGGGGGCGCAATGAGCAGTTCTTC. Its protein product is CASTNTRGRNEQFF. This sequence joins TRBV7-2 and TRBJ2-1; 8 nucleotides line up with TRBD1. The germline V gene has CDR1 SGHTA and CDR2 FQGNSA. The CDR3 totals 14 residues. V gave up 7 bases and J gave up 6 bases; unmatched junction bases: 8.

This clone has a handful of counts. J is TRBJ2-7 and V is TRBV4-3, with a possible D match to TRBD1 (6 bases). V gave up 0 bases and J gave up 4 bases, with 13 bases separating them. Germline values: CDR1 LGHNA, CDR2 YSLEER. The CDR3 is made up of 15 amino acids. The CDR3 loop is CASSQDWQGLYEQYF. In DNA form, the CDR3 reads TGCGCCAGCAGCCAAGATTGGCAGGGGCTGTACGAGCAGTACTTC.

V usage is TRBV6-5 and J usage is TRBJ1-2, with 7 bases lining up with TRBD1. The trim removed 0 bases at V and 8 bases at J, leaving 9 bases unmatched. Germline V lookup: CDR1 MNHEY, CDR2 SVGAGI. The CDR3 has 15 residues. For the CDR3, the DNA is TGTGCCAGCAGTTACTCCGAGGGGGCGCCGGGAGGCTACACCTTC. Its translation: CASSYSEGAPGGYTF.

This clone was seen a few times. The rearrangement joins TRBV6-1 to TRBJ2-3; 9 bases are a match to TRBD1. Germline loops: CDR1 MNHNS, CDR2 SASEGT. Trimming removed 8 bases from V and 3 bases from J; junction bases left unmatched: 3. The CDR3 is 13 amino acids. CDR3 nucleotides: TGTGCCAGCGGAGGGACAGGGACAGATACGCAGTATTTT. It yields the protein CASGGTGTDTQYF.

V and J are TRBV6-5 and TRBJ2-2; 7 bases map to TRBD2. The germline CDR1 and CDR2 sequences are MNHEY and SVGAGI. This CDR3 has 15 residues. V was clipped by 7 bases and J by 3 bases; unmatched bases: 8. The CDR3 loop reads CASNLGRTHTGELFF. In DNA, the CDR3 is TGTGCCAGCAATCTCGGGAGGACCCACACCGGGGAGCTGTTTTTT.

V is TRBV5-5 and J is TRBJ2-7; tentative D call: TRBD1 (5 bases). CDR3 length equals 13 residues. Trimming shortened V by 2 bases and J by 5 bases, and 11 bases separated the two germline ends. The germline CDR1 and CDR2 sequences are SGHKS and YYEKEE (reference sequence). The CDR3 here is CASSLQDWDEQYF. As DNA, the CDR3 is TGTGCCAGCAGCTTACAGGATTGGGACGAGCAGTACTTC. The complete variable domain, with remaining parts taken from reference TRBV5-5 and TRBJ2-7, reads DAGVTQSPTHLIKTRGQQVTLRCSPISGHKSVSWYQQVLGQGPQFIFQYYEKEERGRGNFPDRFSARQFPNYSSELNVNALLLGDSALYLCASSLQDWDEQYFGPGTRLTVT.

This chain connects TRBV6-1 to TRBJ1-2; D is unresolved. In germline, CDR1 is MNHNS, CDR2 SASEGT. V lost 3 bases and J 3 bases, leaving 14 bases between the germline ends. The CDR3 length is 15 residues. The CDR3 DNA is TGTGCCAGCAGTGATCCTCCTATCGAGTACTATGGCTACACCTTC. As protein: CASSDPPIEYYGYTF.

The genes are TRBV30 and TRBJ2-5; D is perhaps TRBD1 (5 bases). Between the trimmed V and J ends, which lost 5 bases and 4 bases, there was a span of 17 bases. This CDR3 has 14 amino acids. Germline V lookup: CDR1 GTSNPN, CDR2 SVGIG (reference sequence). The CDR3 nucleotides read TGTGCCTGGTCTGGGCCGGCAGGGCGAGAGACCCAGTACTTC. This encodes CAWSGPAGRETQYF.

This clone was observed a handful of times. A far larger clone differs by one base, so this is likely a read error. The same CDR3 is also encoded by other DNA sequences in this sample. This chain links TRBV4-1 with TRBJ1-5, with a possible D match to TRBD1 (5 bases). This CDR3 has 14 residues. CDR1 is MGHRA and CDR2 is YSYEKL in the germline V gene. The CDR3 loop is CASSQDPYRQPQHF. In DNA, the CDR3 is TGCGCCAGCAGCCAAGATCCATACAGGCAGCCGCAGCATTTT.